Each of the 23 T cell receptor beta chains below was sequenced from the same sample in a study of cytomegalovirus exposure and HLA in healthy donors. The PCR ran on 60 Vbeta and 13 Jbeta primers. Profiled with immunoSEQ multiplex PCR; TCRdb holds only in-frame clones, not every one. The sample lists about 190,000 clones, roughly 80% occurring once. The material sequenced was PBMCs. These receptors originate from a male donor in good health and CMV-seronegative.

The chain couples TRBV5-4 to TRBJ1-4; D is undetermined. The germline V and J ends were trimmed by 0 bases and 5 bases, with 8 bases remaining between them. Germline V gene data show CDR1 as SGHNT and CDR2 as YYREEE (reference sequence). This CDR3 region has 14 residues. In DNA form, the CDR3 reads TGTGCCAGCAGCTTGGACAGAATCAATGAAAAACTGTTTTTT. Translated, it gives CASSLDRINEKLFF. Based on the CDR3 plus reference TRBV5-4 and TRBJ1-4, the full variable domain is ETGVTQSPTHLIKTRGQQVTLRCSSQSGHNTVSWYQQALGQGPQFIFQYYREEENGRGNFPPRFSGLQFPNYSSELNVNALELDDSALYLCASSLDRINEKLFFGSGTQLSVL.

The rearrangement joins TRBV19 to TRBJ1-1; 8 positions agree with TRBD1. The CDR3 totals 14 residues. V gave up 3 bases and J gave up 3 bases; unmatched junction bases: 3. In germline, CDR1 is LNHDA, CDR2 SQIVND (reference sequence). DNA for the CDR3: TGTGCCAGTAGTATTATGACAGGGGACACTGAAGCTTTCTTT. It codes for CASSIMTGDTEAFF.

The rearrangement joins TRBV7-3 to TRBJ2-5; 9 nucleotides agree with TRBD1. The CDR3 totals 16 residues. V lost 5 bases and J lost 5; bases outside the gene matches: 12. Germline V gives CDR1 SGHTA, CDR2 FQGTGA. This chain's CDR3 is CASSEDSGTGSETQYF. The CDR3 DNA follows: TGTGCCAGCAGCGAAGACTCCGGGACAGGGAGTGAGACCCAGTACTTC.

J is TRBJ2-3 and V is TRBV2; D is unresolved. The V end was cut by 6 bases, the J end by 0 bases, with 10 bases between. This CDR3 comprises 14 residues. Germline V gives CDR1 SNHLY, CDR2 FYNNEI. The CDR3 nucleotides read TGTGCCAGCAGCCGGGTAACTAGCACAGATACGCAGTATTTT. Translation: CASSRVTSTDTQYF.

This chain links TRBV7-2 with TRBJ1-2, with D tentatively TRBD1 (6 bases). Per germline, CDR1 SGHTA and CDR2 FQGNSA. This CDR3 spans 16 amino acids. V was shortened by 8 bases and J by 0 bases, with 19 bases between the two germline ends. This chain's CDR3 is CASRDNTPLANYGYTF. In DNA, the CDR3 is TGTGCCAGCCGGGACAACACGCCATTAGCTAACTATGGCTACACCTTC.

The chain joins TRBV30 to TRBJ1-5; no definite D call. This CDR3 contains 14 residues. V was cut by 0 bases and J by 3 bases, with 9 bases left in between. The germline V gene has CDR1 GTSNPN and CDR2 SVGIG (reference sequence). CDR3 nucleotide sequence: TGTGCCTGGAGTGTCCGCGGAAACAATCAGCCCCAGCATTTT. It codes for CAWSVRGNNQPQHF.

V gene TRBV28 combines with J gene TRBJ1-2, with TRBD1 matching 11 bases. Germline V gene data show CDR1 as MDHEN and CDR2 as SYDVKM. Losses at the gene ends were 5 bases for V and 3 bases for J; bases not matched to a gene: 11. The CDR3 runs 17 residues. The CDR3 reads CASSPPGQGVRDYGYTF. DNA for the CDR3: TGTGCCAGCAGTCCGCCGGGACAGGGGGTGAGGGACTATGGCTACACCTTC.

This chain connects TRBV7-9 to TRBJ2-5, with D possibly matching TRBD2 (6 bases). Trimming stripped 5 bases from V and 1 base from J, with 8 bases between. The CDR3 runs 13 residues. Germline V CDR1 and CDR2: SEHNR, FQNEAQ (reference sequence). The CDR3 loop reads CASSTGVQETQYF. The CDR3 bases are TGTGCCAGCAGCACGGGGGTCCAAGAGACCCAGTACTTC.

The chain couples TRBV7-7 to TRBJ2-5, with 7 bases identical to TRBD2. This CDR3 contains 13 residues. Trimming removed 4 bases from V and 5 bases from J; junction bases left unmatched: 4. Germline CDR1 reads SSHAT; CDR2 reads FNYEAQ (reference sequence). The CDR3 spells CASSSGLGETQYF. CDR3 DNA: TGTGCCAGCAGCTCCGGACTAGGGGAGACCCAGTACTTC.

V gene TRBV29-1 combines with J gene TRBJ1-4, with 7 bases that match TRBD1. This CDR3 contains 14 residues. The germline V gene encodes CDR1 SQVTM and CDR2 ANQGSEA. The ends lost 7 bases at V and 6 bases at J; junction bases unmatched: 11. The CDR3: CSGQGTAGDEKLFF. In DNA form, the CDR3 reads TGCAGCGGGCAAGGGACAGCGGGCGATGAAAAACTGTTTTTT.

This chain links TRBV7-3 with TRBJ2-7, with D tentatively TRBD1 (6 bases). The germline CDR1 and CDR2 sequences are SGHTA and FQGTGA. The ends were cut back, 5 bases at V and 0 bases at J, with 8 bases in the middle. This CDR3 spans 13 amino acids. For the CDR3, the DNA is TGTGCCAGCAGCCCGACAGGCTCCTACGAGCAGTACTTC. Amino acids: CASSPTGSYEQYF. Full variable domain (outside the CDR3, taken from reference TRBV7-3 and TRBJ2-7): GAGVSQTPSNKVTEKGKYVELRCDPISGHTALYWYRQSLGQGPEFLIYFQGTGAADDSGLPNDRFFAVRPEGSVSTLKIQRTERGDSAVYLCASSPTGSYEQYFGPGTRLTVT.

This clone has just a few counts. The J gene is TRBJ1-4, the V gene TRBV28, with D uncertain. Germline CDR1 reads MDHEN; CDR2 reads SYDVKM. The CDR3 contains 12 residues. Trimming stripped 4 bases from V and 4 bases from J, with 4 bases between. The CDR3 reads CASSSGNEKLFF. CDR3 nucleotide sequence: TGTGCCAGCAGTTCGGGTAATGAAAAACTGTTTTTT.

The CDR3 DNA reads as TGTGCCAGCACCCCGGGGGTCAATGAGCAGTTCTTC. Amino acid sequence: CASTPGVNEQFF. The chain employs TRBV7-9 and TRBJ2-1, with a tentative D call TRBD2 (6 bases). Looked up from germline, CDR1 is SEHNR and CDR2 is FQNEAQ (reference sequence). V dropped 7 bases and J dropped 6 bases, with 10 bases sitting between them. The CDR3 consists of 12 residues.

This chain uses TRBV2 with TRBJ2-7; TRBD1 matches 7 bases. Per the germline V gene, CDR1 is SNHLY and CDR2 is FYNNEI. There are 17 residues in the CDR3. Germline trimming cut 2 bases from V and 4 bases from J; bases unmatched to any gene: 14. CDR3 sequence: CASSEWEQGTLSYEQYF. CDR3 coding DNA: TGTGCCAGCAGTGAATGGGAACAGGGGACCCTATCTTACGAGCAGTACTTC.

The chain employs TRBV19 and TRBJ2-5; 8 bases line up with TRBD1. There are 15 residues in the CDR3. Per the germline V gene, CDR1 is LNHDA and CDR2 is SQIVND (reference sequence). V was clipped by 2 bases and J by 4 bases; unmatched bases: 6. The CDR3 DNA reads TGTGCCAGTAGTATACGGACAGGGTCTTTAGAGACCCAGTACTTC. Its protein product is CASSIRTGSLETQYF.

The J gene is TRBJ2-5, the V gene TRBV28; D is possibly TRBD1 (6 bases). Germline lookup yields CDR1 MDHEN and CDR2 SYDVKM. The CDR3 totals 13 residues. Trimming left V 7 bases short and J 2 bases short, with 11 bases between. This CDR3 reads CASTLQGQETQYF. CDR3 in DNA: TGTGCCAGCACGCTCCAGGGGCAAGAGACCCAGTACTTC.

This chain joins TRBV5-1 and TRBJ2-7; 8 positions match TRBD2. V lost 0 bases and J lost 0; bases outside the gene matches: 5. This CDR3 is 16 amino acids long. Germline V gene data show CDR1 as SGHRS and CDR2 as YFSETQ. Here the CDR3 DNA reads TGCGCCAGCAGCTTGGGTCGGGCGGGGGGCTCCTACGAGCAGTACTTC. The encoded protein is CASSLGRAGGSYEQYF.

This sequence joins TRBV4-1 and TRBJ2-1; D uncertain. V lost 0 bases and J lost 0, with 12 bases in between. This CDR3 has 17 amino acids. Looked up from germline, CDR1 is MGHRA and CDR2 is YSYEKL. The CDR3 bases are TGCGCCAGCAGCCAAGACTCTGCGAGATTCTCCTACAATGAGCAGTTCTTC. It specifies CASSQDSARFSYNEQFF.

The rearrangement joins TRBV14 to TRBJ2-7; the match to TRBD1 covers 7 bases. The CDR3 extends over 13 amino acids. J was trimmed by 6 bases and V by 9 bases; bases with no gene match: 11. Germline assignment: CDR1 SGHDN and CDR2 FVKESK. The CDR3 protein is CASSETGFGEQYF. CDR3 DNA: TGTGCCAGTTCTGAGACAGGGTTTGGCGAGCAGTACTTC.

The V call is TRBV4-2, the J call TRBJ2-2; 7 positions agree with TRBD2. CDR1 is LGHNA and CDR2 is YNFKEQ in the germline V gene. V was clipped by 4 bases and J by 7 bases; unmatched bases: 15. The CDR3 spans 17 residues. The CDR3 DNA follows: TGTGCCAGCAGCCGATTTGGTGGCGGGGCGGGAGTCGGGGAGCTGTTTTTT. Translating gives CASSRFGGGAGVGELFF.

The CDR3 loop is CASSFGGPSTDTQYF. In DNA, the CDR3 is TGTGCCAGCAGTTTCGGCGGGCCTAGCACAGATACGCAGTATTTT. This chain joins TRBV6-5 and TRBJ2-3; D might be TRBD2 (5 bases). The CDR3 is 15 residues long. The V and J ends lost 4 bases and 0 bases respectively, with 11 bases between them. Per germline, CDR1 MNHEY and CDR2 SVGAGI.

This chain connects TRBV15 to TRBJ2-5, with 13 bases matching TRBD2. J gave up 3 bases and V 3 bases, and 10 bases lay outside the gene matches. Looked up from germline, CDR1 is LNHNV and CDR2 is YYDKDF (reference sequence). CDR3 length: 18 amino acids. The CDR3 DNA sequence: TGTGCCACCAGCAGGTCGCCCAAGACTAGCGGGGGGAAAGAGACCCAGTACTTC. As protein: CATSRSPKTSGGKETQYF.

The genes are TRBV4-3 and TRBJ2-5; 10 bases are shared with TRBD2. Per germline, CDR1 LGHNA and CDR2 YSLEER. The length of the CDR3 is 16 residues. Trimming took 1 base from V and 5 from J; bases not matched to a gene: 7. The CDR3 nucleotides read TGCGCCAGCAGCCAAGGACTAGCGGGTGGGTGGGAGACCCAGTACTTC. Residues: CASSQGLAGGWETQYF.